Listed below are T cell receptor beta chains from one sample, sequenced in a study of Ad26.COV2.S vaccination and SARS-CoV-2 variants. Clones were sequenced by immunoSEQ multiplex PCR, and TCRdb holds only the in-frame ones, with some missing. The sample carries 400,000 to 500,000 clones, about 88% recorded once. Sequencing was performed on peripheral blood, taken in a trial of Ad26.COV2.S vaccine versus placebo. The receptors shown here come from a person aged 18-65 years who received the Ad26.COV2.S COVID-19 vaccine or a placebo. Each CDR3 is given with its conserved first and last residue. The order of the fields is V gene, J gene, CDR3 protein.

V gene: TRBV5-1; J gene: TRBJ2-3; CDR3 protein: CASSLLRGGDTQYF
V gene: TRBV9; J gene: TRBJ1-2; CDR3 protein: CASSRRGAGQTANYGYTF
V gene: TRBV7-9; J gene: TRBJ1-6; CDR3 protein: CASSLGTGERSPLHF
V gene: TRBV27; J gene: TRBJ2-7; CDR3 protein: CASKGRRDIAYEQYF
V gene: TRBV18; J gene: TRBJ2-1; CDR3 protein: CASSAPLLAGGSEQFF
V gene: TRBV5-4; J gene: TRBJ1-3; CDR3 protein: CASSRTGGGNTIYF
V gene: TRBV6-5; J gene: TRBJ1-4; CDR3 protein: CASSSRTGEGEKLFF
V gene: TRBV7-3; J gene: TRBJ1-1; CDR3 protein: CASSPKMNTEAFF
V gene: TRBV6-2/TRBV6-3; J gene: TRBJ1-2; CDR3 protein: CASSRRGPNYGYTF
V gene: TRBV9; J gene: TRBJ2-7; CDR3 protein: CASSVGGGRALYEQYF
V gene: TRBV6-2/TRBV6-3; J gene: TRBJ1-5; CDR3 protein: CASSYPRQVLDFYQPQHF
V gene: TRBV6-5; J gene: TRBJ1-5; CDR3 protein: CASKTGQGGNQPQHF
V gene: TRBV6-2/TRBV6-3; J gene: TRBJ1-2; CDR3 protein: CASSHGRNYGYTF
V gene: TRBV7-3; J gene: TRBJ2-3; CDR3 protein: CASSLSYLDTQYF
V gene: TRBV6-5; J gene: TRBJ1-5; CDR3 protein: CATLPLALSNQPQHF
V gene: TRBV3-1/TRBV3-2; J gene: TRBJ1-5; CDR3 protein: CASSYRDQPQHF
V gene: TRBV19; J gene: TRBJ2-3; CDR3 protein: CASSILLTDTQYF
V gene: TRBV19; J gene: TRBJ2-7; CDR3 protein: CASSRGLTSGAYEQYF
V gene: TRBV19; J gene: TRBJ1-3; CDR3 protein: CASRGGQYGNTIYF
V gene: TRBV12-3/TRBV12-4; J gene: TRBJ1-4; CDR3 protein: CASRQGSGEKLFF
V gene: TRBV4-2; J gene: TRBJ2-1; CDR3 protein: CASSHWSGSGDNEQFF
V gene: TRBV20-1; J gene: TRBJ2-7; CDR3 protein: CSATTGWEQYF
V gene: TRBV5-1; J gene: TRBJ2-2; CDR3 protein: CASSLSRTRNTGELFF
V gene: TRBV27; J gene: TRBJ2-7; CDR3 protein: CASSPGFHEQYF
V gene: TRBV24-1; J gene: TRBJ1-5; CDR3 protein: CATSDLQGLNNQPQHF
V gene: TRBV10-1; J gene: TRBJ2-2; CDR3 protein: CASPSPEGTSGRRNTGELFF
V gene: TRBV7-6; J gene: TRBJ2-3; CDR3 protein: CASSPSWTDTQYF
V gene: TRBV4-1; J gene: TRBJ2-3; CDR3 protein: CASSRNSYATDTQYF
V gene: TRBV7-2; J gene: TRBJ2-1; CDR3 protein: CASSRDYASYNEQFF
V gene: TRBV29-1; J gene: TRBJ2-1; CDR3 protein: CSPTVGGEQFF
V gene: TRBV10-3; J gene: TRBJ2-7; CDR3 protein: CAISGALQTYEQYF
V gene: TRBV7-9; J gene: TRBJ1-6; CDR3 protein: CASSRDGNSPLHF
V gene: TRBV19; J gene: TRBJ2-1; CDR3 protein: CASSSPRQGPNEQFF